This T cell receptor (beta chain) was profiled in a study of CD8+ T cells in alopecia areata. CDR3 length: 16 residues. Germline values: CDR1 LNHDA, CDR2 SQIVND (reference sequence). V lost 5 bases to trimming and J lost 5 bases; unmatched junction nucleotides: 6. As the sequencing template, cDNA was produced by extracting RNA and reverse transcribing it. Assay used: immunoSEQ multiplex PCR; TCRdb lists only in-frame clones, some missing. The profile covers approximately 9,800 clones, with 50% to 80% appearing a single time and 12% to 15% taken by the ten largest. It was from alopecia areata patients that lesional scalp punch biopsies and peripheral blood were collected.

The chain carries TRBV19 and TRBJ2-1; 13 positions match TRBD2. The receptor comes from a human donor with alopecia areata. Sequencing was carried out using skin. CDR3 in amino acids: CASSPGTSGTHNEQFF. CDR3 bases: TGTGCCAGTAGTCCCGGGACTAGCGGGACCCACAATGAGCAGTTCTTC. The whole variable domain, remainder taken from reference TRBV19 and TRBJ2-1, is DGGITQSPKYLFRKEGQNVTLSCEQNLNHDAMYWYRQDPGQGLRLIYYSQIVNDFQKGDIAEGYSVSREKKESFPLTVTSAQKNPTAFYLCASSPGTSGTHNEQFFGPGTRLTVL.